This TCR beta chain derives from a study of T cell repertoires in aging, cancer and after chemotherapy. Study as a whole: Paired samples before and after chemotherapy came from glioblastoma patients receiving temozolomide-based therapy.

Amplification of TCR beta used genomic DNA extracted from peripheral blood. With 4 bases clipped from V and 5 bases from J, the junction kept 14 bases outside the gene matches. The CDR3 runs to 15 residues. From germline, CDR1 is SQVTM and CDR2 ANQGSEA. Rearranged V-D-J TRB sequences were amplified with a mixed TRB-A/B primer pool. TCRdb called the multiplex PCR reads again in MiXCR, with one record for every CDR3 protein. The table shows roughly 8,500 distinct CDR3 sequences, with 50% to 55% occurring only once. This clonotype is categorized as medium-sized (0.01 to 0.1%). Its target is unknown. Notes on the study in general: Compared with age-matched healthy donors, untreated hematological or solid cancer patients showed higher blood TCR clonality. Median generation probability rose over the chemotherapy interval in each cancer cohort, suggesting rebound thymic output. Healthy donors lost TCR diversity with age mainly through richness, cancer patients through richness and evenness.

The material sequenced was blood. The source of this sequence is a human donor with a solid tumor. The chain links TRBV29-1 to TRBJ2-7; 7 bases agree with TRBD2. The CDR3 protein is CSVGNSGSLPNEQYF. The CDR3, as DNA: TGCAGCGTTGGTAATAGCGGGTCCCTTCCCAACGAGCAGTACTTC.